The 23 T cell receptor beta chains listed next were all sequenced from one sample in a study of T cell responses to AZD1222 COVID-19 vaccine (dated by TCRdb to the early 2020s). Library preparation employed the immunoSEQ multiplex PCR assay. This is the immuneACCESS table as TCRdb keeps it, with only in-frame sequences that have V and J called. A part of the clones is gone; compared with another copy, unresolved V genes explain less than half, and the rest is unexplained. The sample includes around 110,000 clones, with 80% to 95% observed a single time. Over 7% of the sample comes from the top ten. The meaning of the sample's time point label: about 28 days (+/-7) after the second vaccine dose. This sample comprised peripheral blood, obtained 28 days after the second AZD1222 dose. The source of these receptors is an adult who received the AZD1222 COVID-19 vaccine.

This clone was found once. V gene TRBV12-3 or TRBV12-4 combines with J gene TRBJ2-1, with D perhaps TRBD1 or TRBD2 (5 bases each). This CDR3 contains 13 residues. Trimming took off 3 bases at V and 6 bases at J, with 9 bases between the two ends. The CDR3 sequence is CASSLWGINEQFF. The CDR3 region has the DNA TGTGCCAGCAGTTTGTGGGGGATCAATGAGCAGTTCTTC.

V usage is TRBV19 and J usage is TRBJ1-2, with 8 positions matching TRBD1. This CDR3 spans 15 amino acids. CDR1 and CDR2 (germline): LNHDA, SQIVND (reference sequence). J lost 4 bases, V lost 5 bases, and 9 bases had no gene match. The CDR3 bases are TGTGCCAGTAGTTCCCCGGGACAGGCTTTCTATGGCTACACCTTC. It codes for CASSSPGQAFYGYTF.

This clone appeared a few times. V usage is TRBV10-3 and J usage is TRBJ2-6; D may be TRBD2 (5 bases). V lost 0 bases and J lost 3, with 12 bases in between. Germline V gene lookup returns CDR1 ENHRY and CDR2 SYGVKD. The CDR3 runs to 17 residues. Here the CDR3 DNA reads TGTGCCATCAGTGAGTCGAGGGTGGGATATGGGGCCAACGTCCTGACTTTC. Its translation: CAISESRVGYGANVLTF.

The gene calls are TRBV6-6 and TRBJ2-5, with D possibly being TRBD1 or TRBD2 (5 bases each). Germline CDR1 MNHNY, CDR2 SVGAGI (reference sequence). CDR3 length: 14 residues. Trimming took off 2 bases at V and 10 bases at J, with 17 bases between the two ends. CDR3 nucleotide sequence: TGTGCCAGCAGTTACGTGGGGGTTAGAGAGGGCCAGTACTTC. It encodes CASSYVGVREGQYF.

This rearrangement joins TRBV28 to TRBJ1-5; D might be TRBD1 (5 bases). Per germline, CDR1 MDHEN and CDR2 SYDVKM. The ends were cut back, 8 bases at V and 4 bases at J, with 18 bases in the middle. The CDR3 consists of 15 residues. The DNA of the CDR3 is TGTGCCAGCGGTCGGACATCTACTTTTAATCAGCCCCAGCATTTT. It codes for CASGRTSTFNQPQHF.

The V and J genes are TRBV29-1 and TRBJ1-1; tentatively, D is TRBD1 (6 bases). CDR3 length equals 15 residues. The germline CDR1 and CDR2 sequences are SQVTM and ANQGSEA. The V gene lost 1 base and the J gene lost 1 base, with 13 bases spanning the gap. The CDR3 DNA reads TGCAGCGTTGAAGTCAGGGGCCGTGGGAACACTGAAGCTTTCTTT. This translates into CSVEVRGRGNTEAFF.

The chain is built from TRBV12-3 or TRBV12-4 and TRBJ1-6; 7 positions match TRBD1. This CDR3 is built from 13 residues. The ends lost 8 bases at V and 9 bases at J; junction bases unmatched: 7. The CDR3 bases are TGTGCCAGCGGAAAGGGGGCGGGTTCACCCCTCCACTTT. Protein product: CASGKGAGSPLHF.

This clone was seen just once. This chain connects TRBV19 to TRBJ1-1; weak D call: TRBD1 (5 bases). The CDR3 has 13 residues. Germline CDR1 LNHDA, CDR2 SQIVND (reference sequence). Trimming left V 1 base short and J 8 bases short, with 11 bases between. CDR3 amino acids: CASSIGTRLEAFF. DNA for the CDR3: TGTGCCAGTAGTATAGGGACACGATTGGAAGCTTTCTTT. Combining the CDR3 with reference TRBV19 and TRBJ1-1 gives the whole variable domain DGGITQSPKYLFRKEGQNVTLSCEQNLNHDAMYWYRQDPGQGLRLIYYSQIVNDFQKGDIAEGYSVSREKKESFPLTVTSAQKNPTAFYLCASSIGTRLEAFFGQGTRLTVV.

The chain employs TRBV7-3 and TRBJ1-3; possible D gene TRBD1, 6 bases. The length of the CDR3 is 18 residues. Trimming stripped 0 bases from V and 2 bases from J, with 17 bases between. Germline loops: CDR1 SGHTA, CDR2 FQGTGA. This chain's CDR3 is CASSLTPAGDQAGNTIYF. CDR3 DNA: TGTGCCAGCAGCTTAACGCCGGCAGGGGATCAGGCTGGAAACACCATATATTTT.

The chain has TRBV11-3 and TRBJ1-3; D gene uncertain. This CDR3 is built from 11 residues. Trimming pared 4 bases from V and 2 bases from J, leaving 0 bases between. In germline, CDR1 is SGHNT, CDR2 YENEEA. This chain's CDR3 is CASSSGNTIYF. The CDR3 bases are TGTGCCAGCAGCTCTGGAAACACCATATATTTT. Full variable domain (missing parts from reference TRBV11-3 and TRBJ1-3): EAGVVQSPRYKIIEKKQPVAFWCNPISGHNTLYWYLQNLGQGPELLIRYENEEAVDDSQLPKDRFSAERLKGVDSTLKIQPAELGDSAVYLCASSSGNTIYFGEGSWLTVV.

The chain joins TRBV5-1 to TRBJ1-3, with a possible D match to TRBD1 (6 bases). From germline, CDR1 is SGHRS and CDR2 YFSETQ. The CDR3 is 15 residues long. The V gene lost 4 bases and the J gene lost 0 bases, with 11 bases spanning the gap. CDR3 sequence reads: CASSKSTGSGNTIYF. CDR3 DNA: TGCGCCAGCAGCAAGTCGACAGGCTCTGGAAACACCATATATTTT.

For the CDR3, the DNA is TGCGCCAGCAGACCCGGACAGGGCTCCTACGAGCAGTACTTC. Translated, it gives CASRPGQGSYEQYF. The gene calls are TRBV5-1 and TRBJ2-7; 8 nucleotides line up with TRBD1. The V and J ends lost 5 bases and 0 bases, in that order; junction bases with no gene match: 4. Germline CDR1 is SGHRS and CDR2 is YFSETQ. The CDR3 is 14 amino acids.

The rearrangement joins TRBV6-2 or TRBV6-3 to TRBJ1-6; TRBD1 is a possible D gene (5 bases). With 2 bases removed from V and 7 bases from J, the gap between germline ends came to 9 bases. This CDR3 contains 14 residues. Germline V gene data show CDR1 as MNHEY and CDR2 as SVGEGT. CDR3 bases: TGTGCCAGCAGTTACGTCCAGGGCAATTCACCCCTCCACTTT. Translating it yields CASSYVQGNSPLHF.

The V and J genes are TRBV2 and TRBJ1-4; weak D call: TRBD1 (6 bases). V lost 6 bases and J 5 bases, leaving 19 bases between the germline ends. The CDR3 spans 16 residues. Germline CDR1 is SNHLY and CDR2 is FYNNEI. CDR3 DNA sequence: TGTGCCAGCAGCGCCGGGGGGCTCGGGCAGAATGAAAAACTGTTTTTT. This sequence encodes CASSAGGLGQNEKLFF. Using reference TRBV2 and TRBJ1-4 for the parts outside the CDR3, the full variable domain is EPEVTQTPSHQVTQMGQEVILRCVPISNHLYFYWYRQILGQKVEFLVSFYNNEISEKSEIFDDQFSVERPDGSNFTLKIRSTKLEDSAMYFCASSAGGLGQNEKLFFGSGTQLSVL.

The rearrangement uses TRBV28 and TRBJ1-3; D gene unclear. V lost 6 bases and J lost 4, with 19 bases in between. This CDR3 has 16 amino acids. Per germline, CDR1 MDHEN and CDR2 SYDVKM. As DNA, the CDR3 is TGTGCCAGCAGCCCGCGCCAGGCGGGAACGGGAAACACCATATATTTT. Protein: CASSPRQAGTGNTIYF.

The chain carries TRBV5-1 and TRBJ2-3; no clear D gene. Germline assignment: CDR1 SGHRS and CDR2 YFSETQ. Trimming pared 4 bases from V and 6 bases from J, leaving 9 bases between. There are 12 residues in the CDR3. CDR3 bases: TGCGCCAGCAGCACCCAGACGGATACGCAGTATTTT. It specifies CASSTQTDTQYF.

This clone showed up just once. This chain connects TRBV29-1 to TRBJ2-1; TRBD2 agrees at 10 bases. CDR1 SQVTM and CDR2 ANQGSEA come from the germline V gene. The CDR3 contains 11 residues. Written as DNA, the CDR3 is TGCACCGTAGCGGGGGGACGGTGGCAGTTCTTC. This sequence encodes CTVAGGRWQFF.

Written as DNA, the CDR3 is TGCGCCAGCTCGGGAACACCCTCCTACGAGCAGTACTTC. Translated: CASSGTPSYEQYF. J is TRBJ2-7 and V is TRBV5-1; TRBD2 is a possible D gene (5 bases). CDR1 SGHRS and CDR2 YFSETQ come from the germline V gene. V was cut by 7 bases and J by 0 bases, with 11 bases left in between. This CDR3 region has 13 residues.

This chain connects TRBV6-5 to TRBJ1-2; D is unresolved. CDR3 size: 12 residues. V shed 6 bases and J shed 8 bases, with 13 bases lying between them. Germline V CDR1 and CDR2: MNHEY, SVGAGI. The CDR3 bases are TGTGCCAGCAGCCCAGGACTGGGAGGCTACACCTTC. Protein product: CASSPGLGGYTF.

The chain combines TRBV30 with TRBJ1-3; D unresolved. The CDR3 runs 12 residues. The V end lost 3 bases, the J end lost 5 bases, and 8 bases lay between the germline ends. Germline V gene lookup returns CDR1 GTSNPN and CDR2 SVGIG (reference sequence). The CDR3 spells CAWRKDRNTIYF. The CDR3 DNA is TGTGCCTGGAGGAAAGACAGAAACACCATATATTTT.

V gene TRBV28 combines with J gene TRBJ2-5; D perhaps matches TRBD1 (5 bases). This CDR3 comprises 14 residues. V was pared by 6 bases and J by 5 bases, with 16 bases between. Per the germline V gene, CDR1 is MDHEN and CDR2 is SYDVKM. The CDR3 loop reads CASSALLGRETQYF. In nucleotides, the CDR3 is TGTGCCAGCAGCGCCTTGCTGGGGCGCGAGACCCAGTACTTC.

The chain employs TRBV6-2 or TRBV6-3 and TRBJ1-2; 8 bases line up with TRBD1. In germline, CDR1 is MNHEY, CDR2 SVGEGT. Germline trimming cut 4 bases from V and 7 bases from J; bases unmatched to any gene: 8. CDR3 length equals 14 residues. The CDR3 loop is CASSWGQAVFGYTF. CDR3 DNA: TGTGCCAGCAGTTGGGGACAGGCCGTATTTGGCTACACCTTC.

The gene calls are TRBV6-6 and TRBJ2-2, with 8 bases matching TRBD1. Germline assignment: CDR1 MNHNY and CDR2 SVGAGI (reference sequence). Trimming took 5 bases from V and 3 from J; bases not matched to a gene: 5. The CDR3 spans 15 residues. CDR3 residues: CASSLQGADTGELFF. DNA for the CDR3: TGTGCCAGCAGTCTCCAGGGGGCGGACACCGGGGAGCTGTTTTTT.